The 9 T cell receptor beta chains below were found in one sample sequenced in a study of blood T cells in healthy people across ages. Alongside a J-beta primer mix, a sample-barcoded 5' primer served in a second PCR lasting about 7 to 12 cycles. A single record per CDR3 protein comes from TCRdb applying MiXCR to the 5' RACE reads. The sample consists of 600,000 to 800,000 distinct CDR3 sequences, more than 45% of them appearing once. The specimen was blood. The receptor set was obtained from a woman older than 75 in good health.

In the case of this clonotype: A single base separates this from a much larger clone, so it may be a read error. This sequence joins TRBV7-2 and TRBJ1-5, with TRBD1 identical over 7 bases. The CDR3 extends over 15 amino acids. Germline V gives CDR1 SGHTA, CDR2 FQGNSA. Here the CDR3 reads CASGLRTGEGQPQHF. The CDR3 DNA reads TGTGCCAGCGGCTTAAGGACAGGCGAGGGGCAGCCCCAGCATTTT.

This chain uses TRBV27 with TRBJ1-4; a weak D match, TRBD1 (5 bases). The CDR3 spans 14 residues. Between the trimmed V and J ends, which lost 6 bases and 4 bases, there was a span of 12 bases. Per the germline V gene, CDR1 is MNHEY and CDR2 is SMNVEV (reference sequence). CDR3 sequence reads: CASRPLGRNEKLFF. The CDR3 bases are TGTGCCAGCAGACCTCTGGGGCGTAATGAAAAACTGTTTTTT. Complete variable domain (other parts from reference TRBV27 and TRBJ1-4): EAQVTQNPRYLITVTGKKLTVTCSQNMNHEYMSWYRQDPGLGLRQIYYSMNVEVTDKGDVPEGYKVSRKEKRNFPLILESPSPNQTSLYFCASRPLGRNEKLFFGSGTQLSVL.

About this clonotype: Since a much larger clone is just one base distant, this may be a read error. The chain combines TRBV4-1 with TRBJ2-1, with D possibly TRBD2 on 5 matching bases. This CDR3 is 15 amino acids long. CDR1 is MGHRA, CDR2 YSYEKL, per germline. Trimming stripped 8 bases from V and 9 bases from J, with 23 bases between. The CDR3 reads CASGRGLHEYGEQFF. The CDR3 nucleotides read TGCGCCAGCGGCCGTGGACTCCACGAATACGGTGAGCAGTTCTTC.

In its sample, this clonotype was seen many times. This chain connects TRBV5-1 to TRBJ2-3, with TRBD2 identical over 14 bases. Germline CDR1 is SGHRS and CDR2 is YFSETQ. The CDR3 has 16 residues. The V gene end was trimmed by 5 bases and the J gene end by 6 bases; junction bases not matched to a gene: 8. The CDR3 protein is CASRRDGTSGSDTQYF. The CDR3 region has the DNA TGCGCCAGCAGGCGGGACGGGACTAGCGGGAGTGATACGCAGTATTTT.

The V call is TRBV5-1, the J call TRBJ2-3, with 8 positions matching TRBD2. The CDR3 spans 16 residues. V trimming: 4 bases; J trimming: 2 bases; junction bases outside the gene matches: 9. Per the germline V gene, CDR1 is SGHRS and CDR2 is YFSETQ. The CDR3 loop reads CASSRGNSGATDTQYF. The CDR3 DNA is TGCGCCAGCAGCAGGGGTAATAGCGGGGCCACAGATACGCAGTATTTT.

Note on this clonotype: A clone one base away is much larger, so this may be a read error. V usage is TRBV2 and J usage is TRBJ2-1, with 11 bases matching TRBD2. Judging by the DNA end, TRBJ2-7 fits better; the J call may be wrong. The CDR3 length is 14 residues. Germline V gene lookup returns CDR1 SNHLY and CDR2 FYNNEI. CDR3 sequence: CASSTSGSANEQYF. CDR3 DNA: TGTGCCAGCAGTACTAGCGGGAGTGCCAATGAGCAGTACTTC.

This clonotype was seen at least ten times. CDR3 sequence reads: CSARVRGASSYNEQFF. For the CDR3, the DNA is TGCAGTGCTAGAGTAAGGGGGGCAAGCTCCTACAATGAGCAGTTCTTC. J is TRBJ2-1 and V is TRBV20-1; D is perhaps TRBD1 or TRBD2 (6 bases each). This CDR3 region has 16 residues. Trimming took off 1 base at V and 0 bases at J, with 13 bases between the two ends. CDR1 is DFQATT and CDR2 is SNEGSKA in the germline V gene (reference sequence).

This clonotype showed up just a few times. This chain joins TRBV27 and TRBJ2-7; D remains ambiguous. CDR1 is MNHEY, CDR2 SMNVEV, per germline (reference sequence). The CDR3 runs to 14 residues. V was trimmed by 4 bases and J by 1 base, leaving 11 bases between them. The CDR3 sequence: CASSSVDVSYEQYF. The CDR3 DNA is TGTGCCAGCAGTTCTGTCGATGTTTCCTACGAGCAGTACTTC.

To note about this clonotype: One end of the junction is discordant with germline, which a read error may explain. The CDR3 spells CGSSLGPRSDTQYF. The CDR3 bases are TGTGGCAGCAGTTTAGGTCCCAGGTCTGATACGCAGTATTTT. V gene TRBV12-3 or TRBV12-4 combines with J gene TRBJ2-3; D not resolved. The CDR3 runs 14 residues.